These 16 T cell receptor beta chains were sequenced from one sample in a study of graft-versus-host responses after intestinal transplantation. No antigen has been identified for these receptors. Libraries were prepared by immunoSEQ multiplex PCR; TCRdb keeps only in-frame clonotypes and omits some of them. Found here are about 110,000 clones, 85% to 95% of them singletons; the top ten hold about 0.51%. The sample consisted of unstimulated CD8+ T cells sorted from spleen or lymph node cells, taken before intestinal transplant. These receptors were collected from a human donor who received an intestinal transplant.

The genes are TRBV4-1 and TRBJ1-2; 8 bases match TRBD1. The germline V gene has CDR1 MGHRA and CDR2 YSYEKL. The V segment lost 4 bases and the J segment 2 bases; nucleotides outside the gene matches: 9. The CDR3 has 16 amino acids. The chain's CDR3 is CASSLAAGQENYGYTF. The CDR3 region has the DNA TGCGCCAGCAGCCTGGCCGCGGGACAGGAGAACTATGGCTACACCTTC.

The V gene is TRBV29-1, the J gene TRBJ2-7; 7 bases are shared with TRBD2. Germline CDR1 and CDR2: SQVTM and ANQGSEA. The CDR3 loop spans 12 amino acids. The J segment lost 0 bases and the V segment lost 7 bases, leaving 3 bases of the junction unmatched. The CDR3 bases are TGCAGCGGGCTAGCGGACTCCTACGAGCAGTACTTC. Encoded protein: CSGLADSYEQYF.

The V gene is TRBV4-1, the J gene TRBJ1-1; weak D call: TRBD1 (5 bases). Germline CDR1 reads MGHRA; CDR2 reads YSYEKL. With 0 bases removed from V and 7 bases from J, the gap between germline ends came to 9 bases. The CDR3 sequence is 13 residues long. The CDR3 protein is CASSQDRGSEAFF. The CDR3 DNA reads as TGCGCCAGCAGCCAAGATCGGGGCAGTGAAGCTTTCTTT.

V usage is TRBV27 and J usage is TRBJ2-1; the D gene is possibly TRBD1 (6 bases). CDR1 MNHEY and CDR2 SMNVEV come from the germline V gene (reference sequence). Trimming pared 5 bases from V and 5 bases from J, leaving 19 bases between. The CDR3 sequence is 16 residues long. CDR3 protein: CASSLAGQGFNNEQFF. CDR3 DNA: TGTGCCAGCAGTCTCGCTGGGCAGGGGTTCAACAATGAGCAGTTCTTC.

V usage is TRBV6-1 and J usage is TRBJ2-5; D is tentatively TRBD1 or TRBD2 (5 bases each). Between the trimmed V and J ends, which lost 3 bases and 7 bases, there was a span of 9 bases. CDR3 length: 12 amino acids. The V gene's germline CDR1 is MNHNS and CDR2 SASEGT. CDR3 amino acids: CASSEDGATQYF. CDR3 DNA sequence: TGTGCCAGCAGTGAGGACGGGGCGACCCAGTACTTC.

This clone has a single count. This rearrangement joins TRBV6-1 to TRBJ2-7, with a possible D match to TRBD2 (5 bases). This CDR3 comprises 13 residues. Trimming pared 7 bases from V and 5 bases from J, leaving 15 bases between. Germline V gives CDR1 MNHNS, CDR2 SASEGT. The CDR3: CASTSGGPNEQYF. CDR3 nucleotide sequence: TGTGCCAGCACGAGCGGCGGTCCTAACGAGCAGTACTTC.

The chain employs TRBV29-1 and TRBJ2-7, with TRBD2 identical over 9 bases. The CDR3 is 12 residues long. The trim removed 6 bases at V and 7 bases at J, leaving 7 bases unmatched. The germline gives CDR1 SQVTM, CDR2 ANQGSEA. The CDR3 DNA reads TGCAGCGTAACAGCGGGGGGAGGAGAGCAGTACTTC. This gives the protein CSVTAGGGEQYF.

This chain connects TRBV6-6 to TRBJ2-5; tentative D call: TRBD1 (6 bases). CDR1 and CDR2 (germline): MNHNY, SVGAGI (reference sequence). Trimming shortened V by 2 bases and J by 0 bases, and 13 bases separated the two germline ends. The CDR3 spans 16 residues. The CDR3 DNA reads TGTGCCAGCAGTTACGGTGACAGGCCGTACCAAGAGACCCAGTACTTC. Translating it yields CASSYGDRPYQETQYF.

DNA of the CDR3: TGCAGCGTTGAAGAAAGGGACAGGATGTATGGCTACACCTTC. This gives the protein CSVEERDRMYGYTF. The chain recombines TRBV29-1 with TRBJ1-2, with 8 bases that match TRBD1. This CDR3 has 14 residues. V was pared by 0 bases and J by 5 bases, with 5 bases of the junction left unmatched. Per germline, CDR1 SQVTM and CDR2 ANQGSEA.

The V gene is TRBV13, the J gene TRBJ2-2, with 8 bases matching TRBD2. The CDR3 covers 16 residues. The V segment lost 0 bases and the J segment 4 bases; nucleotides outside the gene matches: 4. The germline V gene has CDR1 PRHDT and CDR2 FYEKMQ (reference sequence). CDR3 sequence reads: CASSLGLAVSTGELFF. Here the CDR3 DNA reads TGTGCCAGCAGCTTAGGACTAGCGGTGAGCACCGGGGAGCTGTTTTTT.

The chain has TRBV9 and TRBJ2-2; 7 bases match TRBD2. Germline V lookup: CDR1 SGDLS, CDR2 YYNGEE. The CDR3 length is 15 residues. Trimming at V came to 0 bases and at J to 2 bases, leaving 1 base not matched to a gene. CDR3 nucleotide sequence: TGTGCCAGCAGCGTAGCGGGAGGTAACACCGGGGAGCTGTTTTTT. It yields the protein CASSVAGGNTGELFF.

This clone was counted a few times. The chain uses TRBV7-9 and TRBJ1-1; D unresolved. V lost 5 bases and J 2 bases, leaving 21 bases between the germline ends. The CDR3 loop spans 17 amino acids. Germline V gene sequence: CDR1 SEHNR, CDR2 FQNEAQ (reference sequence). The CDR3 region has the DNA TGTGCCAGCAGCCCCGGGCAGTCCCAAATGCTTAACACTGAAGCTTTCTTT. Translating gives CASSPGQSQMLNTEAFF.

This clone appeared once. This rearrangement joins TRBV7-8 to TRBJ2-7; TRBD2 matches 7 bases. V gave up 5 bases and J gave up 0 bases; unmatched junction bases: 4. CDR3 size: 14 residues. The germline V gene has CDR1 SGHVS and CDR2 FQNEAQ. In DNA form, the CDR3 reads TGTGCCAGCAGCAGCCGGGACTACTCCTACGAGCAGTACTTC. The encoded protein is CASSSRDYSYEQYF.

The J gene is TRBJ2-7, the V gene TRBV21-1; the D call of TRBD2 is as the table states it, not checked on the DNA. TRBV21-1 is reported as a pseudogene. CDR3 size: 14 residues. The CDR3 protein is CASSKASKPYEQYF. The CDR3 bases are TGTGCCAGCAGCAAAGCTAGTAAACCCTACGAGCAGTACTTC.

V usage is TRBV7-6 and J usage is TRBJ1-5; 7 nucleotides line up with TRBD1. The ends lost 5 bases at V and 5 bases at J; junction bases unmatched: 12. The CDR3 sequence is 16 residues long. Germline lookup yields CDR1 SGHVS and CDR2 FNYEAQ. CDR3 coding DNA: TGTGCCAGCAGCGCAGATGTTAGGGGGCCCCATCAGCCCCAGCATTTT. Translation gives CASSADVRGPHQPQHF.

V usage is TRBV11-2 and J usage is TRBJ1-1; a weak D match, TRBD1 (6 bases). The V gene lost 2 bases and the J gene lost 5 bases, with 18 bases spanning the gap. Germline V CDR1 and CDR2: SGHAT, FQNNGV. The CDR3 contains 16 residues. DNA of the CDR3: TGTGCCAGCAGCTTAAATTTGCGGACAGCGGGAACTGAAGCTTTCTTT. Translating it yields CASSLNLRTAGTEAFF.